The clone carrying this TCR beta chain was detected a few times. Its specificity is unknown. These data belong to a study of identical twins. V was clipped by 4 bases and J by 3 bases, with 13 bases between them. Germline CDR1 reads SGDLS; CDR2 reads YYNGEE. The CDR3 has 14 residues. TCRdb recomputed calls from the 5' RACE reads with MiXCR, one row per CDR3 protein. The table records approximately 210,000 distinct CDR3 sequences, approximately 16% of them present only once. Study-wide results and limits: A lower insertion count was a feature of abundant cord blood beta clonotypes, with no such feature in memory repertoires.

These data were also reused for a study on T cells expressing NK-cell markers. That report adds: The authors derived TCR beta repertoires from sorted CD3+CD56+NKG2C+, CD3+CD56+NKG2C- and CD3+CD56-NKG2C+ T cells. Five or six donors showed dominant NKG2C+ clonotypes comprising about 1.0-7.0% of their CD8+ T cells.

The receptor's source is a woman in her late teens or twenties in good health. Sequenced material: CD8+ T cells sorted from blood. The rearrangement links TRBV9 to TRBJ1-1; D might be TRBD1 (5 bases). The CDR3 nucleotides read TGTGCCAGCAGCCCCTGGGGGAGGGACACTGAAGCTTTCTTT. It translates to CASSPWGRDTEAFF.